This T cell receptor beta chain was recorded in a study of identical twins (dated by TCRdb to 2016 to 2017). Some background on the complete study: The study deep-sequenced TCR alpha and beta repertoires from monozygotic twins, unrelated adults of various ages and cord blood to test whether fetal clonotypes persist. Replicate twin experiments were performed at different times using different library preparation protocols to rule out contamination.

Libraries were prepared through 5' RACE. For sequencing, an Illumina HiSeq 2000 was employed. Template switching added a universal primer binding site, and the final cDNA carried a unique molecular identifier that allowed TCR cDNA molecules to be counted accurately. Specific primers in the conserved constant-segment region were used to synthesize first-strand cDNA for TCR alpha and beta chains. To control for contamination, every cDNA library carried two barcodes: a SMART-Mk sample barcode plus Illumina barcodes. Two successive PCR steps introduced TruSeq adapter sequences along with Illumina sample barcodes. The TCR alpha and beta cDNA libraries were sequenced on the Illumina HiSeq platform using custom primers. From the authors' description of their analysis: Raw reads were processed with MiGEC to extract unique molecular identifiers, and MiXCR was used to determine CDR3 positions. Recombination models were inferred per individual with the repgenHMM and IGoR tools using an EM algorithm. Shared clonotypes were analyzed with the tcR package in R, and sharing was normalized by the product of cloneset sizes. To study raw recombination without the effects of thymic and clonal selection, out-of-frame nonproductive sequences were analyzed. TCRdb reanalyzed the raw reads on its own, using fastp at Q25 for trimming and MiXCR for clone calling, and kept in-frame beta chains. Here each entry gathers all rows of one CDR3 protein and keeps the most common genes and DNA. The V and J calls, along with clone size, are taken from TCRdb and not from the paper's own processing. The sample table contains approximately 700,000 distinct CDR3 sequences; only one count was recorded for approximately 6% of them. The leading ten clones occupy about 2% of the sample.

Points the paper makes about the study in general: Compared with coincidental sharing between unrelated individuals, out-of-frame TCR alpha sequences shared between twins showed an excess of sequences with low generation probability. The excess sharing between twins in beta out-of-frame sequences was weaker because fewer shared sequences reduced the signal-to-noise ratio. Abundant cord blood beta clonotypes had fewer insertions, young adult naive repertoires showed a similar but weaker trend, and memory repertoires showed no such trend. Zero-insertion analyses could be partly confounded by invariant T cells such as MAIT and iNKT, although diverse VJ usage argued against such confounding for most clonotypes. Because the same donors could not be followed over many years, the conclusions depended on cross-sectional statistical analysis. In monozygotic twins, out-of-frame TCR alpha sharing was systematically underestimated by recombination models, although the models agreed with sharing between unrelated individuals.

Every donor in the study was a healthy Caucasian. Three unrelated non-twin adults were additionally sequenced: a male aged 18 to 29, a male aged 50 to 60 and a female aged 50 to 60. Using Miltenyi CD45RO+ enrichment and human naive T-cell isolation kits, memory (CD45RO+) and naive T cells were isolated from PBMC. This clonotype was found many times. Its antigen specificity is not known. Base qualities are not at hand, and no much larger clone is one base apart. The material sequenced was naive T cells sorted from blood. Explained via the paper, the cell subset or site label denotes: cells isolated with a human naive T-cell isolation kit. This clonotype was sampled from a young man in good health.

The CDR3 region has the sequence CSVEALGTSDYEQYF. Read as DNA, the sequence is TGCAGCGTTGAAGCCCTGGGGACTTCCGACTACGAGCAGTACTTC. In this chain, TRBV29-1 is recombined with TRBJ2-7, with TRBD2 as a weak D call on 6 bases. According to the germline V gene, CDR1 reads SQVTM and CDR2 reads ANQGSEA. From cysteine to phenylalanine, the CDR3 is 15 amino acids long. The DNA shown is the 45-base CDR3, in frame from base 1. Trimming at the junction amounts to 1 base on V and 3 bases on J, and the germline ends lie 16 bases apart.